The source of this TCR beta chain is a study of human T cells and chemical hapten exposure. The table lists this clonotype with many counts. TCRdb redid the calling of the RACE reads with MiXCR, one entry per CDR3 protein. Among tens of thousands of distinct CDR3 sequences, roughly 9.8% were seen once, and the ten largest hold roughly 3.3%. The time point was: patch test 1, 2 weeks after DPC sensitization. Treatment of the sample: therapeutic diphenylcyclopropenone sensitization with weekly scalp DPC. Trimming took 5 bases from V and 4 from J, leaving 15 bases between them. CDR1 and CDR2 (germline): SGHRS, YFSETQ. The CDR3 contains 14 residues.

Specimen: whole blood, collected in connection with sensitization to the hapten diphenylcyclopropenone (DPC). The clonotype comes from a woman in her forties with alopecia areata. Some clones in this sample may be carry-over from other donors' samples. The chain has TRBV5-1 and TRBJ1-2, with D hard to call. The CDR3 DNA reads TGCGCCAGCAGACTAGAGGCCGGACTCTATGGCTACACCTTC. As protein: CASRLEAGLYGYTF.